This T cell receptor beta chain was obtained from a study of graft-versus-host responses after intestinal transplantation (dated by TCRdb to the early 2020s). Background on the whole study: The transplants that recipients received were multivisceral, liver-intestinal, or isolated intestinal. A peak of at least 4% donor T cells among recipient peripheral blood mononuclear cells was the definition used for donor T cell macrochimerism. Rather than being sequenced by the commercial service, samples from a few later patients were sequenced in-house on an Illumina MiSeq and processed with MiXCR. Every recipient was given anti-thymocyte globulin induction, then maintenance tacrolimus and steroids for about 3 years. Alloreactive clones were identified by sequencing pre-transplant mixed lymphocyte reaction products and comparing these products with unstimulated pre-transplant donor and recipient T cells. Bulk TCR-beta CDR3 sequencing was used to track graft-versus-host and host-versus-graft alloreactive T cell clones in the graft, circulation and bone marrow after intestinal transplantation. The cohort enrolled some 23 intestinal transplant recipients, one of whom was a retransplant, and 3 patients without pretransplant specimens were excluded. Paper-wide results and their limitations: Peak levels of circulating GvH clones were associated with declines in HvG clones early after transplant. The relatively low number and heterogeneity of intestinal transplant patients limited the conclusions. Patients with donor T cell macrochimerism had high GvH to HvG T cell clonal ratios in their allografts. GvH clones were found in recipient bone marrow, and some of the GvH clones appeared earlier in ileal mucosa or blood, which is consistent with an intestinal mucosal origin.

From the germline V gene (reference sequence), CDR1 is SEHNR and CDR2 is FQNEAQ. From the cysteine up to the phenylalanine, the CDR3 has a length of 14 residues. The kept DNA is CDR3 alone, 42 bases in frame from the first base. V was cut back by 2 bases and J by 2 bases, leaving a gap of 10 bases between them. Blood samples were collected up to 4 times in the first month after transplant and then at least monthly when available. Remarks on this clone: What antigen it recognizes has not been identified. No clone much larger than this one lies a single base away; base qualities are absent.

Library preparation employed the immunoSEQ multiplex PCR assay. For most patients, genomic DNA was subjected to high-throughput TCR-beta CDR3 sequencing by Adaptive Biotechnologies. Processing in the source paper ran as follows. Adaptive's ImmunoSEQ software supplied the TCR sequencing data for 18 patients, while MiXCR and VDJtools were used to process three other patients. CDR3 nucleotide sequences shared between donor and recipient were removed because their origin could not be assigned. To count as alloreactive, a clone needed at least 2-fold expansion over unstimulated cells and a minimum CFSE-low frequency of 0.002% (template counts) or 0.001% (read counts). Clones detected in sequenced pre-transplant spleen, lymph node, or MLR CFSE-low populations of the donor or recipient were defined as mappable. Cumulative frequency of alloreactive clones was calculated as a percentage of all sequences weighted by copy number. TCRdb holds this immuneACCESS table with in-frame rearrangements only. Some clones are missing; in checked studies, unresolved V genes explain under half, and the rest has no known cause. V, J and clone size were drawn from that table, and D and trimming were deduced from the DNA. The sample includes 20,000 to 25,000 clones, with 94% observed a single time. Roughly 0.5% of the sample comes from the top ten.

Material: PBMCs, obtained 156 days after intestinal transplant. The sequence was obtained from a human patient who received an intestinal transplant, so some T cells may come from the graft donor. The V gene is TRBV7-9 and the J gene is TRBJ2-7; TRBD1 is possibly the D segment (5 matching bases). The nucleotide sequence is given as TGTGCCAGCAGCTTATCATCAGGGCCCTACGAGCAGTACTTC. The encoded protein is CASSLSSGPYEQYF.